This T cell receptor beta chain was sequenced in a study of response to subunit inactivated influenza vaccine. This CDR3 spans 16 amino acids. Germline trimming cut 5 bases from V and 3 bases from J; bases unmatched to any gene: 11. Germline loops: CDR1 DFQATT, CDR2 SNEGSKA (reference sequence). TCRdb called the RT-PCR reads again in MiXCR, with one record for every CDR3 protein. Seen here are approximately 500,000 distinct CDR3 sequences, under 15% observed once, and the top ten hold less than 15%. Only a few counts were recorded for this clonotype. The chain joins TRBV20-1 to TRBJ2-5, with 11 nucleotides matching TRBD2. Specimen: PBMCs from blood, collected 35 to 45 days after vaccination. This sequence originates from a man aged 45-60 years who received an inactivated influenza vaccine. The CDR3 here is CSAFTGTSGYEETQYF. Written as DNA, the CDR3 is TGCAGTGCTTTTACCGGGACTAGCGGATATGAAGAGACCCAGTACTTC.